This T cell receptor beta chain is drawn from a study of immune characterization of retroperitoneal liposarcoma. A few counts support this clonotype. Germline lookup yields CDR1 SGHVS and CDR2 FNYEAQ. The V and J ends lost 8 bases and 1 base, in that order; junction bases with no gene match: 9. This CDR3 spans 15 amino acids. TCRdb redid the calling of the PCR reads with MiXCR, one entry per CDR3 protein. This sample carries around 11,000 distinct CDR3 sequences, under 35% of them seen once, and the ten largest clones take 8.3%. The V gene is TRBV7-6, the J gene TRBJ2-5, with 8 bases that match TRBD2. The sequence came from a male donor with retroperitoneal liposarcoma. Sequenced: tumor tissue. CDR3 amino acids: CASYKGGGFQETQYF. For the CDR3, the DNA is TGTGCCAGCTACAAGGGCGGGGGGTTCCAAGAGACCCAGTACTTC. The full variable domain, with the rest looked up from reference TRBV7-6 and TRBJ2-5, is GAGVSQSPRYKVTKRGQDVALRCDPISGHVSLYWYRQALGQGPEFLTYFNYEAQQDKSGLPNDRFSAERPEGSISTLTIQRTEQRDSAMYRCASYKGGGFQETQYFGPGTRLLVL.